This passage covers 28 T cell receptor beta chains from one sample sequenced in a study of cytomegalovirus exposure and HLA in healthy donors. Sequencing used immunoSEQ multiplex PCR; TCRdb keeps in-frame clones, though not all of them. The data show around 150,000 clones, about 88% seen once. What was sequenced was PBMCs. These TCRs come from a woman aged 18-35 years in good health and CMV-seronegative.

The V gene is TRBV4-1, the J gene TRBJ1-1, with unresolved D. Germline V gene lookup returns CDR1 MGHRA and CDR2 YSYEKL. Trimming left V 4 bases short and J 8 bases short, with 17 bases between. The CDR3 is made up of 14 amino acids. The CDR3 bases are TGCGCCAGCAGCCTAACCTCACCCGGGTACGAAGCTTTCTTT. Translation: CASSLTSPGYEAFF.

This clone appeared a few times. The chain uses TRBV18 and TRBJ2-3; no reliable D call. V was cut by 0 bases and J by 1 base, with 11 bases left in between. The germline CDR1 and CDR2 sequences are KGHSH and LQKENI. The CDR3 extends over 16 amino acids. The CDR3, as DNA: TGTGCCAGCTCACCACCCAGGTCGCAGGGCACAGATACGCAGTATTTT. Its translation: CASSPPRSQGTDTQYF.

This sequence joins TRBV29-1 and TRBJ2-5; D remains unclear. The V end was cut by 5 bases, the J end by 1 base, with 8 bases between. The CDR3 is 12 amino acids. Germline-derived CDR1 and CDR2 are SQVTM and ANQGSEA. The CDR3 spells CSVQAFQETQYF. CDR3 sequence (DNA): TGCAGCGTTCAGGCATTCCAAGAGACCCAGTACTTC.

In this sample, this clone turned up once. This rearrangement joins TRBV6-5 to TRBJ1-5; TRBD1 might be the D (6 bases). The CDR3 length is 11 residues. Germline lookup yields CDR1 MNHEY and CDR2 SVGAGI. Trimming cost V 3 bases and J 15 bases, with 12 bases left between them. Here the CDR3 DNA reads TGTGCCAGCAGTTATTACGACAGGCTGCATTTT. The encoded protein is CASSYYDRLHF.

The rearrangement links TRBV27 to TRBJ1-2; TRBD1 agrees at 8 bases. The CDR3 is made up of 16 amino acids. J was trimmed by 2 bases and V by 6 bases; bases with no gene match: 11. Germline assignment: CDR1 MNHEY and CDR2 SMNVEV (reference sequence). The CDR3 nucleotides are TGTGCCAGCAGGTCGACAGGGGTCCGTGTAAACTATGGCTACACCTTC. Protein: CASRSTGVRVNYGYTF.

This chain connects TRBV29-1 to TRBJ2-7, with a tentative D call TRBD1 (6 bases). The CDR3 is made up of 15 amino acids. The germline V gene encodes CDR1 SQVTM and CDR2 ANQGSEA. The chain's CDR3 is CRSVGQGPFSYEQYF. CDR3 nucleotide sequence: TGCAGGTCTGTTGGGCAGGGGCCCTTCTCCTACGAGCAGTACTTC.

V usage is TRBV5-1 and J usage is TRBJ1-1; D gene unclear. Looked up from germline, CDR1 is SGHRS and CDR2 is YFSETQ. The CDR3 spans 15 residues. The V and J ends lost 2 bases and 3 bases respectively, with 14 bases between them. The CDR3 coding sequence is TGCGCCAGCAGCTTAACGACCAGGATGGACACTGAAGCTTTCTTT. Protein sequence: CASSLTTRMDTEAFF.

This clone has just one count. This chain uses TRBV2 with TRBJ2-3; TRBD2 matches 13 bases. V gave up 7 bases and J gave up 4 bases; unmatched junction bases: 5. This CDR3 is 15 amino acids long. Germline V gene sequence: CDR1 SNHLY, CDR2 FYNNEI. The CDR3 region is CASMRTSGGADTQYF. The CDR3 DNA is TGTGCCAGCATGCGGACTAGCGGGGGTGCAGATACGCAGTATTTT.

This chain joins TRBV5-6 and TRBJ2-5, with D perhaps TRBD1 (6 bases). V lost 0 bases and J lost 5, with 17 bases in between. Germline-derived CDR1 and CDR2 are SGHDT and YYEEEE. The CDR3 runs to 16 residues. Here the CDR3 reads CASSLVRTVNWETQYF. In DNA form, the CDR3 reads TGTGCCAGCAGCTTGGTCAGGACAGTTAATTGGGAGACCCAGTACTTC.

The genes are TRBV2 and TRBJ1-3; D unresolved. The CDR3 extends over 13 amino acids. The ends were cut back, 3 bases at V and 4 bases at J, with 7 bases in the middle. Germline CDR1 is SNHLY and CDR2 is FYNNEI. The CDR3, as DNA: TGTGCCAGCAGTGAGGCGGGGGGAAACACCATATATTTT. Translation: CASSEAGGNTIYF.

This clone has a handful of counts. This chain joins TRBV19 and TRBJ1-1, with 7 nucleotides matching TRBD1. The CDR3 is made up of 14 amino acids. Germline loops: CDR1 LNHDA, CDR2 SQIVND (reference sequence). V gave up 7 bases and J gave up 1 base; unmatched junction bases: 6. The CDR3 DNA follows: TGTGCCAGTACCACCGGGACAGCGAACACTGAAGCTTTCTTT. Protein sequence: CASTTGTANTEAFF.

The J gene is TRBJ2-1, the V gene TRBV27; 10 bases fit TRBD2. The V gene's germline CDR1 is MNHEY and CDR2 SMNVEV (reference sequence). J gave up 6 bases and V 1 base, and 3 bases lay outside the gene matches. CDR3 length equals 15 residues. The CDR3 sequence is CASSLLAGGINEQFF. The CDR3 DNA reads TGTGCCAGCAGTTTATTAGCGGGGGGTATCAATGAGCAGTTCTTC.

The gene calls are TRBV5-1 and TRBJ2-3, with D tentatively TRBD2 (5 bases). V was trimmed by 3 bases and J by 0 bases, leaving 20 bases between them. CDR1 is SGHRS and CDR2 is YFSETQ in the germline V gene. The CDR3 has 18 amino acids. CDR3 protein: CASSSIQADSFSTDTQYF. The CDR3 region has the DNA TGCGCCAGCAGCTCCATACAAGCGGACTCCTTTAGCACAGATACGCAGTATTTT. The whole variable domain, remainder taken from reference TRBV5-1 and TRBJ2-3, is KAGVTQTPRYLIKTRGQQVTLSCSPISGHRSVSWYQQTPGQGLQFLFEYFSETQRNKGNFPGRFSGRQFSNSRSEMNVSTLELGDSALYLCASSSIQADSFSTDTQYFGPGTRLTVL.

The sample holds one count of this clone. The gene calls are TRBV5-1 and TRBJ1-1; 9 bases align to TRBD1. Germline V gene lookup returns CDR1 SGHRS and CDR2 YFSETQ. The CDR3 totals 16 residues. V shed 3 bases and J 4 bases; nucleotides not matched to a gene: 10. The CDR3 region has the DNA TGCGCCAGCAGCTCGTTGACAGGGGGAAAGGGCACTGAAGCTTTCTTT. Its translation is CASSSLTGGKGTEAFF.

CDR3 amino acids: CASSQDRSGGFSYNEQFF. CDR3 in DNA: TGCGCCAGCAGCCAAGATAGGAGCGGGGGATTCTCCTACAATGAGCAGTTCTTC. J is TRBJ2-1 and V is TRBV4-3; the match to TRBD2 covers 8 bases. The germline CDR1 and CDR2 sequences are LGHNA and YSLEER. The CDR3 length is 18 residues. Trimming at V came to 0 bases and at J to 0 bases, leaving 7 bases not matched to a gene.

This chain uses TRBV5-6 with TRBJ1-3; possibly TRBD1 for D (5 bases). The CDR3 consists of 16 residues. Deletions cut 1 base from V and 0 bases from J, with 11 bases between. CDR1 SGHDT and CDR2 YYEEEE come from the germline V gene. Here the CDR3 DNA reads TGTGCCAGCAGCTTGCAGACAGCCCCCTCTGGAAACACCATATATTTT. The encoded protein is CASSLQTAPSGNTIYF.

The chain joins TRBV20-1 to TRBJ1-1; D uncertain. This CDR3 region has 10 residues. Germline assignment: CDR1 DFQATT and CDR2 SNEGSKA (reference sequence). Trimming took 3 bases from V and 10 from J, leaving 9 bases between them. The chain's CDR3 is CSARRERAFF. The CDR3 nucleotides are TGCAGTGCTAGGAGGGAGAGAGCTTTCTTT.

This chain joins TRBV14 and TRBJ1-1; possible D gene TRBD1, 5 bases. The CDR3 runs 14 residues. Germline loops: CDR1 SGHDN, CDR2 FVKESK. V dropped 4 bases and J dropped 4 bases, with 13 bases sitting between them. CDR3 amino acids: CASSLRQRSTEAFF. CDR3 in DNA: TGTGCCAGCAGCCTCCGACAGAGGAGCACTGAAGCTTTCTTT.

The rearrangement uses TRBV9 and TRBJ1-2; 10 bases are a match to TRBD1. V trimming: 3 bases; J trimming: 4 bases; junction bases outside the gene matches: 12. Germline lookup yields CDR1 SGDLS and CDR2 YYNGEE. CDR3 size: 17 residues. CDR3: CASSAGTGAMGGYGYTF. The CDR3 DNA follows: TGTGCCAGCAGCGCCGGGACAGGGGCCATGGGGGGCTATGGCTACACCTTC.

The rearrangement uses TRBV7-9 and TRBJ1-1; perhaps TRBD1 as D (5 bases). The V end lost 0 bases, the J end lost 0 bases, and 8 bases lay between the germline ends. CDR1 is SEHNR and CDR2 is FQNEAQ in the germline V gene (reference sequence). CDR3 size: 15 residues. The CDR3 region is CASSLATGMNTEAFF. The CDR3, as DNA: TGTGCCAGCAGCTTAGCTACAGGCATGAACACTGAAGCTTTCTTT. The whole variable domain, filled in from reference TRBV7-9 and TRBJ1-1, reads DTGVSQNPRHKITKRGQNVTFRCDPISEHNRLYWYRQTLGQGPEFLTYFQNEAQLEKSRLLSDRFSAERPKGSFSTLEIQRTEQGDSAMYLCASSLATGMNTEAFFGQGTRLTVV.

This sequence joins TRBV5-6 and TRBJ2-5, with TRBD2 matching over 12 bases. V was clipped by 0 bases and J by 7 bases; unmatched bases: 10. Germline-derived CDR1 and CDR2 are SGHDT and YYEEEE. This CDR3 contains 17 residues. CDR3 DNA sequence: TGTGCCAGCAGCTTGGGTCTAGCGGGGGGGCATGCTGGGACCCAGTACTTC. It yields the protein CASSLGLAGGHAGTQYF.

This sequence joins TRBV21-1 and TRBJ1-2. TRBV21-1 is a recognized pseudogene. CDR3 length equals 18 residues. The CDR3 DNA reads TGTGCCAGCAGCAAAGTAGATGCGGGTTCCGGGACCCTGGGCGGGAACACCTTC. This codes for CASSKVDAGSGTLGGNTF.

This clone was found once. This chain links TRBV7-8 with TRBJ2-7, with D maybe TRBD2 (6 bases). The V end lost 11 bases, the J end lost 5 bases, and 22 bases lay between the germline ends. The germline CDR1 and CDR2 sequences are SGHVS and FQNEAQ. This CDR3 comprises 14 residues. The CDR3 bases are TGTGCCTGCGGGAATGGGCAGGGAAGGCACGAGCAGTACTTC. This codes for CACGNGQGRHEQYF. Based on the CDR3 plus reference TRBV7-8 and TRBJ2-7, the full variable domain is GAGVSQSPRYKVAKRGQDVALRCDPISGHVSLFWYQQALGQGPEFLTYFQNEAQLDKSGLPSDRFFAERPEGSVSTLKIQRTQQEDSAVYLCACGNGQGRHEQYFGPGTRLTVT.

The chain employs TRBV5-1 and TRBJ1-6; the match to TRBD1 covers 7 bases. Trimming took 7 bases from V and 4 from J; bases not matched to a gene: 8. The CDR3 loop spans 15 amino acids. Germline CDR1 and CDR2: SGHRS and YFSETQ. CDR3 in amino acids: CASQGGTEYNSPLHF. The CDR3 DNA sequence: TGCGCCAGCCAAGGGGGGACAGAGTATAATTCACCCCTCCACTTT.

The chain has TRBV4-3 and TRBJ2-7, with 8 positions matching TRBD1. The germline gives CDR1 LGHNA, CDR2 YSLEER. The CDR3 contains 14 residues. J lost 3 bases, V lost 5 bases, and 6 bases had no gene match. The CDR3 DNA sequence: TGCGCCAGCAGCGCGGACAGGGCGTACTACGAGCAGTACTTC. The encoded protein is CASSADRAYYEQYF.

The rearrangement links TRBV5-1 to TRBJ2-1; 9 bases map to TRBD2. Germline CDR1 and CDR2: SGHRS and YFSETQ. Trimming cost V 0 bases and J 3 bases; bases outside gene matches: 4. This CDR3 spans 16 amino acids. CDR3 sequence (DNA): TGCGCCAGCAGCTTGGAAGTAGCGGGGGACTACAATGAGCAGTTCTTC. It codes for CASSLEVAGDYNEQFF.

The V gene is TRBV10-3, the J gene TRBJ2-7; TRBD2 matches 7 bases. The length of the CDR3 is 13 residues. V lost 4 bases to trimming and J lost 4 bases; unmatched junction nucleotides: 4. The germline gives CDR1 ENHRY, CDR2 SYGVKD. The CDR3 DNA reads TGTGCCATCAGTGGAGCGGGAAGGTACGAGCAGTACTTC. Translation: CAISGAGRYEQYF.

The genes are TRBV19 and TRBJ2-1; 13 positions match TRBD2. This CDR3 is built from 18 residues. Germline CDR1 and CDR2: LNHDA and SQIVND (reference sequence). V trimming: 0 bases; J trimming: 6 bases; junction bases outside the gene matches: 8. Here the CDR3 reads CASSIDPRTSGRINEQFF. CDR3 in DNA: TGTGCCAGTAGTATAGATCCCCGGACTAGCGGGAGAATCAATGAGCAGTTCTTC.